Presented here are 18 T cell receptor beta chains from one specimen sequenced in a study of shared clonotypes between healthy human individuals. Measured with immunoSEQ multiplex PCR; TCRdb has only the in-frame clones, and not every one. Counted here are over 2 million clones, about nine tenths occurring once; the ten biggest clones make up 0.37%. Sequencing was done on a sample of naive CD4+ T cells from PBMCs. Subset specified: CD45RA+ positively selected. The source is a man aged 18 to 29 in good health. Some clones in this sample may be carry-over from other donors' samples.

The CDR3 is CAWFTGAAGNTIYF. The DNA of the CDR3 is TGTGCCTGGTTCACAGGCGCGGCTGGAAACACCATATATTTT. V usage is TRBV30 and J usage is TRBJ1-3, with TRBD1 as a possible D gene (5 bases). V was trimmed by 5 bases and J by 2 bases, leaving 13 bases between them. The CDR3 loop spans 14 amino acids. Per germline, CDR1 GTSNPN and CDR2 SVGIG (reference sequence).

The chain has TRBV7-9 and TRBJ2-2; TRBD1 matches at 8 bases. Germline assignment: CDR1 SEHNR and CDR2 FQNEAQ (reference sequence). The CDR3 covers 16 residues. V dropped 4 bases and J dropped 2; count of bases not matched to a gene: 6. The CDR3 loop reads CASSSTGTGNTGELFF. The CDR3 region has the DNA TGTGCCAGCAGCTCTACCGGGACAGGCAACACCGGGGAGCTGTTTTTT.

Turning to this clone: Relative to the germline gene, one junction end is altered; a read error may explain this. The rearrangement links TRBV27 to TRBJ1-2; unclear D gene. This CDR3 has 17 residues. The V gene's germline CDR1 is MNHEY and CDR2 SMNVEV (reference sequence). CDR3 sequence reads: CASSFVAATRLDYGYTF. CDR3 DNA: TGTGCCAGTAGTTTCGTGGCAGCCACCAGACTCGACTATGGCTACACCTTC.

This sequence joins TRBV30 and TRBJ2-2; the D gene is possibly TRBD1 (6 bases). The CDR3 loop spans 17 amino acids. The V gene lost 0 bases and the J gene lost 4 bases, with 18 bases spanning the gap. CDR1 is GTSNPN and CDR2 is SVGIG in the germline V gene (reference sequence). The CDR3 loop reads CAWSVWSVGATTGELFF. CDR3 in DNA: TGTGCCTGGAGTGTATGGTCGGTGGGGGCTACCACCGGGGAGCTGTTTTTT.

This sequence joins TRBV28 and TRBJ1-1; D remains ambiguous. The CDR3 has 11 amino acids. Deletions cut 6 bases from V and 2 bases from J, with 4 bases between. Germline V CDR1 and CDR2: MDHEN, SYDVKM. This CDR3 is CASRDNTEAFF. The CDR3 coding sequence is TGTGCCAGCAGGGATAACACTGAAGCTTTCTTT. Together with reference TRBV28 and TRBJ1-1, the CDR3 gives the full variable domain: DVKVTQSSRYLVKRTGEKVFLECVQDMDHENMFWYRQDPGLGLRLIYFSYDVKMKEKGDIPEGYSVSREKKERFSLILESASTNQTSMYLCASRDNTEAFFGQGTRLTVV.

The chain employs TRBV10-1 and TRBJ2-5; D not certain. The germline CDR1 and CDR2 sequences are WNHNN and SYGVQD (reference sequence). The CDR3 has 15 residues. With 1 base removed from V and 1 base from J, the gap between germline ends came to 10 bases. The CDR3 protein is CASSEYSQSQETQYF. The CDR3, as DNA: TGCGCCAGCAGTGAGTATTCCCAGAGCCAAGAGACCCAGTACTTC.

The chain is built from TRBV28 and TRBJ1-6, with D uncertain. The CDR3 has 17 amino acids. V was cut by 5 bases and J by 1 base, with 15 bases left in between. CDR1 and CDR2 from the germline V gene are MDHEN and SYDVKM. In DNA form, the CDR3 reads TGTGCCAGCAGTCCAACGGGCTTGGGTTCCTATAATTCACCCCTCCACTTT. Its translation: CASSPTGLGSYNSPLHF.

V is TRBV4-2 and J is TRBJ1-2; no firm D call. This CDR3 is built from 15 residues. Germline V gives CDR1 LGHNA, CDR2 YNFKEQ. Trimming stripped 0 bases from V and 7 bases from J, with 15 bases between. The CDR3 DNA reads TGTGCCAGCAGCCAAGATCGGTCGGCGCGGGTTGGCTACACCTTC. Translation: CASSQDRSARVGYTF.

The chain couples TRBV6-6 to TRBJ1-1; tentative D call: TRBD1 (6 bases). This CDR3 comprises 12 residues. Germline assignment: CDR1 MNHNY and CDR2 SVGAGI (reference sequence). V lost 6 bases and J 6 bases, leaving 11 bases between the germline ends. Here the CDR3 reads CASSTGIPEAFF. The DNA for the CDR3 is TGTGCCAGCAGCACAGGGATACCTGAAGCTTTCTTT.

The chain combines TRBV19 with TRBJ2-3, with 8 positions matching TRBD1. The CDR3 sequence is 15 residues long. CDR1 LNHDA and CDR2 SQIVND come from the germline V gene (reference sequence). J was trimmed by 3 bases and V by 3 bases; bases with no gene match: 5. CDR3 amino acids: CASSIRTGRTDTQYF. CDR3 DNA: TGTGCCAGTAGTATCCGGACAGGGAGGACAGATACGCAGTATTTT.

For this clone: The sample contains more than one DNA sequence encoding this CDR3. The chain joins TRBV5-1 to TRBJ2-4; no definite D call. Trimming stripped 0 bases from V and 1 base from J, with 5 bases between. This CDR3 region has 14 residues. The germline gives CDR1 SGHRS, CDR2 YFSETQ. Here the CDR3 DNA reads TGCGCCAGCAGCTTGGAGGGTGCCAAAAACATTCAGTACTTC. Protein: CASSLEGAKNIQYF.

As to this clone: This sample also contains other DNA sequences that code for the same CDR3. The V gene is TRBV28, the J gene TRBJ2-5; D possibly matches TRBD1 or TRBD2 (6 bases each). The CDR3 loop spans 13 amino acids. Germline V lookup: CDR1 MDHEN, CDR2 SYDVKM. V was trimmed by 3 bases and J by 4 bases, leaving 9 bases between them. For the CDR3, the DNA is TGTGCCAGCAGTTTGGAGGGGGTAGAGACCCAGTACTTC. Its protein is CASSLEGVETQYF.

This chain uses TRBV28 with TRBJ2-7; D unresolved. This CDR3 region has 14 residues. Trimming took off 2 bases at V and 0 bases at J, with 8 bases between the two ends. From germline, CDR1 is MDHEN and CDR2 SYDVKM. The CDR3 region is CASSLVVPSYEQYF. The CDR3 bases are TGTGCCAGCAGTTTAGTAGTACCCTCCTACGAGCAGTACTTC.

The rearrangement links TRBV5-5 to TRBJ1-2; TRBD1 matches at 7 bases. Germline-derived CDR1 and CDR2 are SGHKS and YYEKEE (reference sequence). The junction had 3 bases not matched to a gene; V was cut back by 2 bases and J by 8 bases. This CDR3 is built from 12 residues. The CDR3 region has the DNA TGTGCCAGCAGCTTAGGCAGGGGGGGCTACACCTTC. Encoded protein: CASSLGRGGYTF.

This chain uses TRBV6-5 with TRBJ2-7, with 9 bases fitting TRBD1. Germline values: CDR1 MNHEY, CDR2 SVGAGI. The CDR3 totals 13 residues. J was trimmed by 3 bases and V by 5 bases; bases with no gene match: 2. CDR3 in DNA: TGTGCCAGCAGTGGACAGGGGTTCTACGAGCAGTACTTC. Protein product: CASSGQGFYEQYF.

This sequence joins TRBV18 and TRBJ2-5, with TRBD2 matching over 7 bases. Trimming removed 2 bases from V and 4 bases from J; junction bases left unmatched: 16. Germline lookup yields CDR1 KGHSH and CDR2 LQKENI. CDR3 size: 18 residues. CDR3 in DNA: TGTGCCAGCTCACCATTCTCACAAACCAGCGGGGAGGGAGAGACCCAGTACTTC. It is translated as CASSPFSQTSGEGETQYF.

Remarks on this clone: The same CDR3 also results from other DNA sequences found in this sample. The chain joins TRBV5-1 to TRBJ1-1, with TRBD1 matching over 8 bases. Germline V gene data show CDR1 as SGHRS and CDR2 as YFSETQ. V shed 2 bases and J 4 bases; nucleotides not matched to a gene: 4. The CDR3 loop spans 14 amino acids. The CDR3 is CASSFGQGGTEAFF. The CDR3 nucleotides are TGCGCCAGCAGCTTTGGACAGGGTGGCACTGAAGCTTTCTTT.

In its sample, this clone was seen once. V is TRBV30 and J is TRBJ1-2; 7 bases are a match to TRBD1. This CDR3 is 12 amino acids long. Germline-derived CDR1 and CDR2 are GTSNPN and SVGIG (reference sequence). V was pared by 3 bases and J by 4 bases, with 2 bases of the junction left unmatched. CDR3 protein: CAWRGTVYGYTF. The CDR3 DNA reads TGTGCCTGGAGGGGGACAGTCTATGGCTACACCTTC.